One sample yielded the 24 T cell receptor beta chains listed below, sequenced in a study of blood T cell repertoires in COVID-19. Generated by immunoSEQ multiplex PCR, the TCRdb table keeps only in-frame clones and is missing some. The sample comprises tens of thousands of clones, around 73% of which are singletons, and about 7.4% rests with the top ten. Sequenced material: peripheral blood. The receptors shown here come from a woman aged 55-70 years with acute or convalescent COVID-19.

V is TRBV6-6 and J is TRBJ1-1, with D unclear. V shed 5 bases and J shed 7 bases, with 14 bases lying between them. This CDR3 has 13 residues. Germline V gives CDR1 MNHNY, CDR2 SVGAGI (reference sequence). The CDR3 DNA follows: TGTGCCAGCAGTGAGTACCCCCGCGGTGAAGCTTTCTTT. Its translation: CASSEYPRGEAFF.

This clone has just a few counts. This sequence joins TRBV28 and TRBJ2-7; D is perhaps TRBD1 (7 bases). Per germline, CDR1 MDHEN and CDR2 SYDVKM. The germline V and J ends were trimmed by 9 bases and 2 bases, with 23 bases remaining between them. The CDR3 covers 16 residues. CDR3 amino acids: CASNKGGDSAAYEQYF. For the CDR3, the DNA is TGTGCCAGTAATAAAGGAGGGGACAGCGCAGCCTACGAGCAGTACTTC.

The chain uses TRBV2 and TRBJ2-6; D is possibly TRBD1 (5 bases). The CDR3 runs to 17 residues. Germline CDR1 and CDR2: SNHLY and FYNNEI. V was shortened by 2 bases and J by 1 base, with 12 bases between the two germline ends. CDR3 sequence reads: CASSEMAGISGANVLTF. DNA of the CDR3: TGTGCCAGCAGTGAAATGGCAGGGATTTCTGGGGCCAACGTCCTGACTTTC. Full variable domain (missing parts from reference TRBV2 and TRBJ2-6): EPEVTQTPSHQVTQMGQEVILRCVPISNHLYFYWYRQILGQKVEFLVSFYNNEISEKSEIFDDQFSVERPDGSNFTLKIRSTKLEDSAMYFCASSEMAGISGANVLTFGAGSRLTVL.

This clone was found a few times. This chain links TRBV1 with TRBJ2-7; the table assigns TRBD2, which was not confirmed against the DNA. TRBV1 is reported as a pseudogene. The CDR3 has 15 residues. The CDR3 bases are TGCACCAGCAGCCGGGGGACTAGCGGGCCCTACGAGCAGTACTTC. This gives the protein CTSSRGTSGPYEQYF.

The CDR3 nucleotides are TGTGCCAGCAGTTTACTCCAGGAAAAACTGTTTTTT. Translated, it gives CASSLLQEKLFF. The chain carries TRBV28 and TRBJ1-4; D call uncertain. Trimming stripped 2 bases from V and 8 bases from J, with 6 bases between. Germline lookup yields CDR1 MDHEN and CDR2 SYDVKM. The CDR3 totals 12 residues.

The genes are TRBV10-2 and TRBJ2-3, with a tentative D call TRBD2 (6 bases). V was clipped by 8 bases and J by 1 base, with 7 bases between them. The V gene's germline CDR1 is WSHSY and CDR2 SAAADI. The CDR3 runs to 12 residues. The CDR3 DNA reads as TGCGCCAGCGGCGGGGGCACAGATACGCAGTATTTT. It codes for CASGGGTDTQYF.

This clone was counted between two and nine times. The chain links TRBV2 to TRBJ2-2; weak D call: TRBD1 (6 bases). The germline V gene has CDR1 SNHLY and CDR2 FYNNEI. This CDR3 comprises 14 residues. The V end was cut by 6 bases, the J end by 3 bases, with 11 bases between. The CDR3 region is CASRGALHTGELFF. CDR3 coding DNA: TGTGCCAGCAGGGGGGCGTTGCACACCGGGGAGCTGTTTTTT.

This clone turned up a few times. V usage is TRBV18 and J usage is TRBJ1-1; 9 nucleotides match TRBD1. Trimming cost V 5 bases and J 2 bases; bases outside gene matches: 6. The CDR3 length is 15 residues. The germline V gene encodes CDR1 KGHSH and CDR2 LQKENI. The CDR3 coding sequence is TGTGCCAGCTCAAGGACAGGGGACGGAAACACTGAAGCTTTCTTT. Translation gives CASSRTGDGNTEAFF. The entire variable domain, with the rest obtained from reference TRBV18 and TRBJ1-1, is as follows: NAGVMQNPRHLVRRRGQEARLRCSPMKGHSHVYWYRQLPEEGLKFMVYLQKENIIDESGMPKERFSAEFPKEGPSILRIQQVVRGDSAAYFCASSRTGDGNTEAFFGQGTRLTVV.

About this clone itself: The same CDR3 is also encoded by other DNA sequences in this sample. This chain joins TRBV12-3 or TRBV12-4 and TRBJ1-2; 9 nucleotides match TRBD1. This CDR3 is 13 amino acids long. V shed 5 bases, J shed 5 bases, and the junction held 3 bases outside the gene matches. The CDR3 region has the DNA TGTGCCAGCAGTCCCGGGACAGGGTATGGCTACACCTTC. The encoded protein is CASSPGTGYGYTF.

The chain uses TRBV10-3 and TRBJ1-1, with D maybe TRBD1 (6 bases). CDR1 ENHRY and CDR2 SYGVKD come from the germline V gene. The V and J ends lost 1 base and 1 base respectively, with 7 bases between them. This CDR3 is 14 amino acids long. The DNA for the CDR3 is TGTGCCATCAGTGAGTTACAGGGGAACACTGAAGCTTTCTTT. Translation: CAISELQGNTEAFF.

The chain employs TRBV2 and TRBJ1-4, with TRBD1 as a possible D gene (5 bases). Germline-derived CDR1 and CDR2 are SNHLY and FYNNEI. CDR3 size: 15 residues. V lost 1 base to trimming and J lost 4 bases, with 10 bases between them. The CDR3 reads CASSEGGAGNEKLFF. Here the CDR3 DNA reads TGTGCCAGCAGTGAAGGTGGGGCTGGTAATGAAAAACTGTTTTTT.

CDR3 sequence: CASSAVGGTTDTQYF. Written as DNA, the CDR3 is TGTGCCAGCAGCGCGGTAGGGGGAACCACAGATACGCAGTATTTT. The chain carries TRBV9 and TRBJ2-3, with a tentative D call TRBD1 (6 bases). Germline loops: CDR1 SGDLS, CDR2 YYNGEE. V lost 3 bases, J lost 2 bases, and 13 bases lay in between. This CDR3 has 15 amino acids. Supplemented by reference TRBV9 and TRBJ2-3, the full variable domain reads DSGVTQTPKHLITATGQRVTLRCSPRSGDLSVYWYQQSLDQGLQFLIQYYNGEERAKGNILERFSAQQFPDLHSELNLSSLELGDSALYFCASSAVGGTTDTQYFGPGTRLTVL.

This clone was detected only once. V and J are TRBV5-1 and TRBJ2-1; tentatively, D is TRBD2 (5 bases). Per the germline V gene, CDR1 is SGHRS and CDR2 is YFSETQ. The CDR3 totals 17 residues. Trimming removed 0 bases at V and 0 bases at J, with 13 bases between. The CDR3 protein is CASSLGGGRSSYNEQFF. CDR3 in DNA: TGCGCCAGCAGCTTGGGAGGAGGCCGCAGCTCCTACAATGAGCAGTTCTTC. Combining the CDR3 with reference TRBV5-1 and TRBJ2-1 gives the whole variable domain KAGVTQTPRYLIKTRGQQVTLSCSPISGHRSVSWYQQTPGQGLQFLFEYFSETQRNKGNFPGRFSGRQFSNSRSEMNVSTLELGDSALYLCASSLGGGRSSYNEQFFGPGTRLTVL.

This clone was seen once. The V gene is TRBV4-1, the J gene TRBJ2-7; weak D call: TRBD1 (5 bases). This CDR3 contains 14 residues. CDR1 is MGHRA, CDR2 YSYEKL, per germline. V gave up 4 bases and J gave up 2 bases, with 12 bases separating them. CDR3 residues: CASSRDQGTYEQYF. The CDR3 DNA is TGCGCCAGCAGCCGAGATCAGGGAACCTACGAGCAGTACTTC.

This chain links TRBV7-8 with TRBJ2-7, with 8 bases lining up with TRBD1. Germline V gives CDR1 SGHVS, CDR2 FQNEAQ. V dropped 5 bases and J dropped 5; count of bases not matched to a gene: 8. The CDR3 is made up of 14 amino acids. CDR3 loop: CASSPRTGIHEQYF. CDR3 DNA sequence: TGTGCCAGCAGCCCCCGGACAGGGATCCACGAGCAGTACTTC.

V is TRBV4-1 and J is TRBJ2-2; possibly TRBD2 for D (5 bases). Germline-derived CDR1 and CDR2 are MGHRA and YSYEKL. The CDR3 runs to 14 residues. Trimming took off 0 bases at V and 8 bases at J, with 10 bases between the two ends. The CDR3 DNA sequence: TGCGCCAGCAGCCAAGATCGGAGGCAGGGGGAGCTGTTTTTT. It specifies CASSQDRRQGELFF.

The DNA of the CDR3 is TGTGCCAGCAGCCAGTGGGAGGGACCTCCCAGGGCACAGACCCAGTACTTC. Translated: CASSQWEGPPRAQTQYF. The chain joins TRBV7-6 to TRBJ2-5; 7 bases agree with TRBD2. CDR3 length: 17 amino acids. Trimming cost V 5 bases and J 6 bases; bases outside gene matches: 18. Germline V gene sequence: CDR1 SGHVS, CDR2 FNYEAQ.

The V and J genes are TRBV7-3 and TRBJ2-5, with 12 bases that match TRBD1. J was trimmed by 4 bases and V by 1 base; bases with no gene match: 7. The CDR3 length is 17 residues. Germline CDR1 reads SGHTA; CDR2 reads FQGTGA. The CDR3 sequence: CASSLKHGTGGLETQYF. The CDR3 DNA reads TGTGCCAGCAGCTTAAAACATGGGACAGGGGGCTTAGAGACCCAGTACTTC.

The V and J genes are TRBV11-2 and TRBJ1-2, with no clear D. CDR3 length equals 14 residues. Looked up from germline, CDR1 is SGHAT and CDR2 is FQNNGV. V dropped 0 bases and J dropped 1 base, with 6 bases sitting between them. The CDR3 coding sequence is TGTGCCAGCAGCTTAGAGCTCAGTAACTATGGCTACACCTTC. Translating gives CASSLELSNYGYTF.

In its sample, this clone was seen a few times. The chain uses TRBV7-2 and TRBJ1-1; perhaps TRBD1 as D (6 bases). The CDR3 runs to 14 residues. CDR1 is SGHTA, CDR2 FQGNSA, per germline. Trimming took 5 bases from V and 4 from J, leaving 14 bases between them. CDR3 loop: CASSLQGGGTEAFF. Written as DNA, the CDR3 is TGTGCCAGCAGCCTACAGGGCGGGGGCACTGAAGCTTTCTTT.

The J gene is TRBJ2-3, the V gene TRBV10-3; 8 nucleotides match TRBD1. The V gene end was trimmed by 4 bases and the J gene end by 2 bases; junction bases not matched to a gene: 5. The CDR3 runs to 15 residues. In germline, CDR1 is ENHRY, CDR2 SYGVKD. The CDR3 sequence is CAISGGQGLTDTQYF. Here the CDR3 DNA reads TGTGCCATCAGTGGAGGACAGGGTCTCACAGATACGCAGTATTTT.

This clone was counted once. V gene TRBV27 combines with J gene TRBJ1-6; possible D gene TRBD1, 5 bases. Germline loops: CDR1 MNHEY, CDR2 SMNVEV (reference sequence). The CDR3 contains 16 residues. V gave up 5 bases and J gave up 6 bases, with 17 bases separating them. The CDR3 region has the DNA TGTGCCAGCAGTCCACATAGGGCAGGGCTTAATTCACCCCTCCACTTT. Its protein product is CASSPHRAGLNSPLHF.

This clone was recorded only once. The chain has TRBV30 and TRBJ2-2, with a possible D match to TRBD1 (6 bases). Germline V gives CDR1 GTSNPN, CDR2 SVGIG (reference sequence). V dropped 3 bases and J dropped 4 bases, with 18 bases sitting between them. CDR3 length equals 16 residues. CDR3 sequence reads: CAWSPTLTGSTGELFF. CDR3 sequence (DNA): TGTGCCTGGAGCCCAACGCTGACAGGCAGCACCGGGGAGCTGTTTTTT.

The gene calls are TRBV19 and TRBJ1-5; TRBD1 matches at 11 bases. Germline loops: CDR1 LNHDA, CDR2 SQIVND (reference sequence). The CDR3 covers 14 residues. V lost 5 bases and J lost 7; bases outside the gene matches: 4. CDR3: CASSGGTGGQPQHF. In DNA form, the CDR3 reads TGTGCCAGTAGTGGCGGGACAGGGGGACAGCCCCAGCATTTT.